The rows below give T cell receptor beta chains drawn from one sample of a study of PD-1 blockade in classical Hodgkin lymphoma. Repertoires were generated with immunoSEQ multiplex PCR, while TCRdb's copy carries only in-frame clones and drops some. Here the sample spans 20,000 to 30,000 clones, under 90% being singletons. Here the sequenced sample was peripheral blood mononuclear cells (PBMCs), taken before the fourth cycle of nivolumab. These receptors all stem from a human donor with classical Hodgkin lymphoma. The conserved cysteine and the conserved F or W are not part of the CDR3 here.

v_call | cdr3_aa
TRBV9 | ASSVDGAGGVYGYT
TRBV4-3 | ASSLGDSVTDTQY
TRBV5-1 | ASSPTFTGDGSASEQY
TRBV13 | ASSFSGNTIY
TRBV28 | ASSHDRGYQETQY
TRBV21-1 | ADRGKGHTGELF
TRBV9 | ASSGVGDSNEKLF
TRBV10-3 | AIARDGNTEAF
TRBV4-3 | ASSQDLAEETQY
TRBV30 | AWSKNLGGNTIY
TRBV10-3 | AYGSPADTQY
TRBV7-6 | ASSSNRGVNVLT
TRBV2 | ASSESPFRDTQY
TRBV15 | ATSRGDRDTDTQY
TRBV27 | ASSLSKGTNNYGYT
TRBV4-1 | ASSPGTQAYEQY
TRBV5-6 | ASSLGTVTQPQH
TRBV5-1 | ASSLRGDQPQH
TRBV29-1 | SVEDQMQSAQH
TRBV19 | ASSTRQVLAKNIQY
TRBV30 | AWSVGGSSYNSPLH
TRBV6-5 | ASSYVPAGGNEQF
TRBV2 | ASRPGLAGPGTNEQF
TRBV28 | ASLPGYTGELF
TRBV5-6 | ASSLGTGGGDGYT
TRBV6-5 | ASSPGTSGYYEQY
TRBV15 | ATSREGVSSYEQY
TRBV27 | ASTRQGALDYGYT
TRBV9 | ASSVRGDRAYNEQF
TRBV29-1 | STAGGQGYNEQF
TRBV21-1 | ASSKEEGRRHYEQY
TRBV11-2 | ASSSDPNSYEQY
TRBV6-5 | ASSSTANYGYT
TRBV7-9 | ASSQEARGFPYNEQF
TRBV2 | ASSEGAGAL